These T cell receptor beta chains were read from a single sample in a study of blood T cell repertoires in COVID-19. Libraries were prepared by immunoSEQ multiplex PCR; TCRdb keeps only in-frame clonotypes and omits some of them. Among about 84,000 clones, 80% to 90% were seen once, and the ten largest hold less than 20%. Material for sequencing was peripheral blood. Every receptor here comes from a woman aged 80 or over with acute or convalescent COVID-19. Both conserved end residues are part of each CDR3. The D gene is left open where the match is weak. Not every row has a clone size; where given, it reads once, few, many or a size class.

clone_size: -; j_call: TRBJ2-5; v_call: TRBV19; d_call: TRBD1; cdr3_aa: CASSGQGRQETQYF; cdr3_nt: TGTGCCAGTAGTGGACAGGGGCGGCAAGAGACCCAGTACTTC
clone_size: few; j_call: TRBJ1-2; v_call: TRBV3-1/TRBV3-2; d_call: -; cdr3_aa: CASSQDRNRDYGYTF; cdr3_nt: TGTGCCAGCAGCCAAGATCGCAACAGAGACTATGGCTACACCTTC
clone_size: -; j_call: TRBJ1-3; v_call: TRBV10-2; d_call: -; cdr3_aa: CASTSGNTIYF; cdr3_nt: TGCGCCAGCACTAGTGGAAACACCATATATTTT
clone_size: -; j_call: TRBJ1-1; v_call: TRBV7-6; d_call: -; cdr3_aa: CASSSGAGFTPEAFF; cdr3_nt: TGTGCCAGCAGCTCTGGTGCAGGCTTCACACCTGAAGCTTTCTTT
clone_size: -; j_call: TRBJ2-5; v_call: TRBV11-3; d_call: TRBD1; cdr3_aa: CASSLDRGVWETQYF; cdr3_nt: TGTGCCAGCAGCCTCGACAGGGGCGTTTGGGAGACCCAGTACTTC
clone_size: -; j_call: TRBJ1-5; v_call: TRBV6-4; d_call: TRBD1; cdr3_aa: CASSEGRGPQLSNQPQHF; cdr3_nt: TGTGCCAGCAGTGAGGGCAGGGGGCCCCAACTCAGCAATCAGCCCCAGCATTTT
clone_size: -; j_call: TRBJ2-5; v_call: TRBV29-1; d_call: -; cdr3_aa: CSVGLPEAQYF; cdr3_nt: TGCAGCGTTGGGCTGCCGGAGGCCCAGTACTTC
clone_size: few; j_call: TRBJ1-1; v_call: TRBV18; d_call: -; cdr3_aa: CASSLGENTEAFF; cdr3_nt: TGTGCCAGCTCACTCGGGGAAAACACTGAAGCTTTCTTT
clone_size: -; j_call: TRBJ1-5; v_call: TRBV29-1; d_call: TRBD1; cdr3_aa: CSVVLGQGFVGSNQPQHF; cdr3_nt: TGCAGCGTTGTATTAGGACAGGGTTTTGTTGGTAGCAATCAGCCCCAGCATTTT
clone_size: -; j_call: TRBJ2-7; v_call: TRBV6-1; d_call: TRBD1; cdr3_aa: CASSDRDRDYEQYF; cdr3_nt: TGTGCCAGCAGTGACCGGGACAGAGACTACGAGCAGTACTTC
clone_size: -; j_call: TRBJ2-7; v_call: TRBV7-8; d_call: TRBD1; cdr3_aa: CASSLGETGGYEQYF; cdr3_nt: TGTGCCAGCAGCCTTGGGGAGACAGGGGGCTACGAGCAGTACTTC
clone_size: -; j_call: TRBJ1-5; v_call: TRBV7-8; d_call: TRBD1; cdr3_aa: CASSLGGGGGQPQHF; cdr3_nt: TGTGCCAGCAGCTTAGGAGGGGGCGGAGGTCAGCCCCAGCATTTT
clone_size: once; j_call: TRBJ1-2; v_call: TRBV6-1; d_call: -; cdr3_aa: CASSEYTQGYYGYTF; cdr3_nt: TGTGCCAGCAGTGAATATACACAGGGCTACTATGGCTACACCTTC
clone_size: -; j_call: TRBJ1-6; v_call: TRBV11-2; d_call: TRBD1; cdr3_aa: CASSPSGTASPLHF; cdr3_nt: TGTGCCAGCAGTCCATCCGGGACAGCTTCACCCCTCCACTTT
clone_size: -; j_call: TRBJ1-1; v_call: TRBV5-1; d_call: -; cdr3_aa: CASSYKMTARNTEAFF; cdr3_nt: TGCGCCAGCAGCTATAAAATGACAGCCCGGAACACTGAAGCTTTCTTT
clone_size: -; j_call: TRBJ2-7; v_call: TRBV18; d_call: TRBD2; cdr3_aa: CASSLTSGTSSYEQYF; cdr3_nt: TGTGCCAGCTCACTAACCTCCGGGACTAGCAGTTACGAGCAGTACTTC
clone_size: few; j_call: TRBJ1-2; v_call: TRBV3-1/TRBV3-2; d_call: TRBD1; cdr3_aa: CASSPRDSYGYTF; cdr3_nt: TGTGCCAGCAGCCCCCGGGACAGTTATGGCTACACCTTC
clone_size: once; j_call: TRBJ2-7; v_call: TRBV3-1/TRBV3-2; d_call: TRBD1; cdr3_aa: CASSQGQGPYEQYF; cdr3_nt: TGTGCCAGCAGCCAGGGACAGGGACCCTACGAGCAGTACTTC
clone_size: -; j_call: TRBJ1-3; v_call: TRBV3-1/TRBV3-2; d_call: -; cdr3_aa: CASSQEYSHSGNTIYF; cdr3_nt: TGTGCCAGCAGCCAAGAGTACAGCCACTCTGGAAACACCATATATTTT
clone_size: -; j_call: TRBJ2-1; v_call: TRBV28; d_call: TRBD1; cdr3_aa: CASSITGQYNEQFF; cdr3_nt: TGTGCCAGCAGTATAACGGGACAGTACAATGAGCAGTTCTTC
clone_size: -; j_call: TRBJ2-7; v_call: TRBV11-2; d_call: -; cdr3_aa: CASSPRQVYEQYF; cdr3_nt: TGTGCCAGCAGCCCTCGACAGGTCTACGAGCAGTACTTC
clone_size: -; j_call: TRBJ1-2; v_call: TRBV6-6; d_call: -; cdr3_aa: CASSGTGNYGYTF; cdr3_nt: TGTGCCAGCAGTGGCACGGGGAACTATGGCTACACCTTC
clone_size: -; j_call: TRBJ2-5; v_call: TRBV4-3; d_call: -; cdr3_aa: CASSQMEHNYPETQYF; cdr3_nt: TGCGCCAGCAGCCAAATGGAACACAACTACCCGGAGACCCAGTACTTC
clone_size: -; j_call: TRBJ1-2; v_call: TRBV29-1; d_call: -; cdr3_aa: CSVVRDGYGYTF; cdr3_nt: TGCAGCGTTGTGCGGGACGGCTATGGCTACACCTTC
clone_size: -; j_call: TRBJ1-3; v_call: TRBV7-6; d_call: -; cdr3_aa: CASSEQGGFGNTIYF; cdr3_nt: TGTGCCAGCAGCGAACAGGGAGGGTTCGGAAACACCATATATTTT
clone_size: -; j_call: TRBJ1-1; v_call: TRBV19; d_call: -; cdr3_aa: CASSIDGSTEAFF; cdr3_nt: TGTGCCAGTAGTATAGATGGGAGCACTGAAGCTTTCTTT
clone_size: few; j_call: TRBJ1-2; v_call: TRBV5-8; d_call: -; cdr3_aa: CASSLRGGSNYGYTF; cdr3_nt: TGTGCCAGCAGCTTGCGCGGGGGTAGTAACTATGGCTACACCTTC
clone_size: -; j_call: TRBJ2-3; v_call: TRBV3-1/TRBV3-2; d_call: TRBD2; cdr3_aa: CASRPQSSGAYTDTQYF; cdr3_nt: TGTGCCAGCAGACCCCAATCCAGCGGGGCGTACACAGATACGCAGTATTTT
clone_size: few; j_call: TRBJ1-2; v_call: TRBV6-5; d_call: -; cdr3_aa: CASSSGGLGAYGYTF; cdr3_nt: TGTGCCAGCAGTTCCGGGGGGTTAGGAGCCTATGGCTACACCTTC
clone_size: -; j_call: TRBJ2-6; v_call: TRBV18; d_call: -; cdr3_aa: CASSLDTGSGANVLTF; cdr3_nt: TGTGCCAGCTCACTAGACACAGGTTCTGGGGCCAACGTCCTGACTTTC
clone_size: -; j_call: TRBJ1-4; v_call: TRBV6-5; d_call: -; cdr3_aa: CASSYSGSYEEKLFF; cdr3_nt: TGTGCCAGCAGTTACTCCGGGTCATATGAGGAAAAACTGTTTTTT
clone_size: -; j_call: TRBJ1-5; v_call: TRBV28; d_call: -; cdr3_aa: CASSLQRGNSNQPQHF; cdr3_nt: TGTGCCAGCAGTCTCCAAAGAGGTAATAGCAATCAGCCCCAGCATTTT
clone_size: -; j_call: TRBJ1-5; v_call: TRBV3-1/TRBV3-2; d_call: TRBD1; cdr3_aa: CASSAPGQNVKPQHF; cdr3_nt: TGTGCCAGCAGCGCGCCGGGACAGAATGTGAAGCCCCAGCATTTT
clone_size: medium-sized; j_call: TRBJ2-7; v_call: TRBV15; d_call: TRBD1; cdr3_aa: CATSRDRQGPEQYF; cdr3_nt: TGTGCCACCAGCAGAGATCGACAGGGTCCCGAGCAGTACTTC
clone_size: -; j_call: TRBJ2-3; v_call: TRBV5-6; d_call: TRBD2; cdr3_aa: CASSRAGPDTQYF; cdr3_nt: TGTGCCAGCAGCCGAGCGGGGCCAGATACGCAGTATTTT
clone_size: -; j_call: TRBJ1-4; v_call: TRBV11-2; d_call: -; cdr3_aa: CASSLGRLPNEKLFF; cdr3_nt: TGTGCCAGCAGCTTAGGGCGACTCCCGAATGAAAAACTGTTTTTT
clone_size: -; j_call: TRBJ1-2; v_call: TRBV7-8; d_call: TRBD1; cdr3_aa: CASSLGTGDGYTF; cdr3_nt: TGTGCCAGCAGCTTAGGGACAGGGGATGGCTACACCTTC
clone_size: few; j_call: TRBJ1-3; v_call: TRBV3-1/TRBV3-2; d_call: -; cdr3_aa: CASSQSRRGSGNTIYF; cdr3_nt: TGTGCCAGCAGCCAATCAAGACGCGGCTCTGGAAACACCATATATTTT
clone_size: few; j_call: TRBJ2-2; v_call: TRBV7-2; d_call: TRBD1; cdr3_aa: CASSLIGQGSRNTGELFF; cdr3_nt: TGTGCCAGCAGCTTAATAGGACAGGGATCGAGAAACACCGGGGAGCTGTTTTTT
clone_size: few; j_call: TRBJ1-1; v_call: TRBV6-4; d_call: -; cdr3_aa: CASSDSFATGEAFF; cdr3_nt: TGTGCCAGCAGTGACTCGTTTGCGACAGGTGAAGCTTTCTTT
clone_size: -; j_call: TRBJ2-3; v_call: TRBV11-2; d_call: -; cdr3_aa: CASSFRDTDTQYF; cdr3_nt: TGTGCCAGCAGCTTCCGGGACACAGATACGCAGTATTTT
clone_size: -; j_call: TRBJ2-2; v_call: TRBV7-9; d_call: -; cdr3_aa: CASLQGPTGELFF; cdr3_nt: TGTGCCAGCCTGCAGGGGCCCACCGGGGAGCTGTTTTTT
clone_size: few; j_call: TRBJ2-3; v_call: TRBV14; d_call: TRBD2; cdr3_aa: CASSPAHGLAGGTQYF; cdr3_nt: TGTGCCAGCAGCCCTGCCCACGGACTAGCGGGTGGTACGCAGTATTTT
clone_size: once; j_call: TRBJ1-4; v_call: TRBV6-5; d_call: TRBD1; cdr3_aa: CASSYETGNEKLFF; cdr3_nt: TGTGCCAGCAGTTACGAGACAGGGAATGAAAAACTGTTTTTT
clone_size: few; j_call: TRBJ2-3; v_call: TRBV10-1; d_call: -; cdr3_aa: CASSESRGDTQYF; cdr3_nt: TGCGCCAGCAGTGAGTCCCGGGGAGATACGCAGTATTTT
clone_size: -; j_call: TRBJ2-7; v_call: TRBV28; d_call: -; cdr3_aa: CASSSFPRGTYEQYF; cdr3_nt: TGTGCCAGCAGCTCCTTCCCGAGGGGGACCTACGAGCAGTACTTC
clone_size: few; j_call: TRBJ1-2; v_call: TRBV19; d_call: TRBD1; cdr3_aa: CASSPRAGTGGSLYGYTF; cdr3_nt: TGTGCCAGTAGTCCTCGTGCCGGGACAGGGGGCTCCCTCTATGGCTACACCTTC
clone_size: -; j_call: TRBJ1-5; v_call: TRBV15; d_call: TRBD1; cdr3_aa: CATSRSGTDLYSNQPQHF; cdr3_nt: TGTGCCACCAGCAGATCCGGGACAGACCTATATAGCAATCAGCCCCAGCATTTT
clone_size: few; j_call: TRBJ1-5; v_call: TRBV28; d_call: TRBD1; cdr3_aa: CASSPWDSTNQPQHF; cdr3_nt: TGTGCCAGCAGCCCTTGGGACAGCACCAATCAGCCCCAGCATTTT
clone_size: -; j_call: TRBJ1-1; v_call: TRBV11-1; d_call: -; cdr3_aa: CASSSAQASRAEAFF; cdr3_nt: TGTGCCAGCAGCTCGGCGCAGGCCTCGAGGGCTGAAGCTTTCTTT